This TCR beta chain was sequenced during a study of blood T cell repertoires in COVID-19. Study-level background: The United States, Italy and Spain were the sources of the acute and convalescent COVID-19 samples.

The CDR3 consists of 14 residues. CDR1 and CDR2 (germline): LNHDA, SQIVND (reference sequence). With 5 bases removed from V and 3 bases from J, the gap between germline ends came to 11 bases. This clone was seen once. The repertoire was sequenced with immunoSEQ multiplex PCR; TCRdb's copy has only in-frame clones and lacks some. This table has 250,000 or so clones, about 90% appearing once. The rearrangement uses TRBV19 and TRBJ1-5; weak D call: TRBD1 (5 bases). Material: peripheral blood. The sequence derives from a woman aged 40 to 55 who had recovered from COVID-19. The DNA for the CDR3 is TGTGCCAGTAGTGGGGGGAGGGTCAATCAGCCCCAGCATTTT. Amino acid sequence: CASSGGRVNQPQHF.